The entry that follows covers one TCR beta chain sequence. This CDR3 region has 14 residues. The germline V gene has CDR1 MNHEY and CDR2 SVGAGI. V lost 7 bases, J lost 1 base, and 5 bases stayed unmatched. These data are taken from a study of blood T cells in healthy people across ages. Peripheral blood, about 10 milliliters per donor, was collected. A J-beta primer mix and a sample-barcoded 5' primer were used in a second PCR of roughly 7 to 12 cycles. Each cDNA molecule was tagged by a template-switch adaptor with 12 random nucleotides. TCRdb fed the 5' RACE reads into MiXCR, producing one record per CDR3 protein. Among fewer than 900,000 distinct CDR3 sequences listed, roughly 44% were seen once.

This receptor was obtained from a woman aged 55-70 years in good health. V usage is TRBV6-5 and J usage is TRBJ2-3; 7 bases are shared with TRBD2. Material for sequencing was blood. The CDR3 is CASKAGEGTDTQYF. The CDR3 coding sequence is TGTGCCAGCAAGGCGGGAGAAGGCACAGATACGCAGTATTTT.